Listed here is a single T cell receptor beta chain. Measured with immunoSEQ multiplex PCR; TCRdb has only the in-frame clones, and not every one. The table shows around 160,000 clones, with 87% occurring only once. This CDR3 is 16 amino acids long. Looked up from germline, CDR1 is SGHAT and CDR2 is FQNNGV. V lost 6 bases to trimming and J lost 0 bases, with 15 bases between them. This sample was taken from a study of blood T cell repertoires in COVID-19. Across the whole study: Sites in the United States, Italy and Spain provided acute and convalescent COVID-19 samples.

Material for sequencing was peripheral blood. The sequence was collected from an elderly man with acute or convalescent COVID-19. V is TRBV11-2 and J is TRBJ1-3; D is unclear. CDR3 region: CASRSSAAFSGNTIYF. In nucleotides, the CDR3 is TGTGCCAGCAGATCCTCAGCGGCGTTCTCTGGAAACACCATATATTTT.